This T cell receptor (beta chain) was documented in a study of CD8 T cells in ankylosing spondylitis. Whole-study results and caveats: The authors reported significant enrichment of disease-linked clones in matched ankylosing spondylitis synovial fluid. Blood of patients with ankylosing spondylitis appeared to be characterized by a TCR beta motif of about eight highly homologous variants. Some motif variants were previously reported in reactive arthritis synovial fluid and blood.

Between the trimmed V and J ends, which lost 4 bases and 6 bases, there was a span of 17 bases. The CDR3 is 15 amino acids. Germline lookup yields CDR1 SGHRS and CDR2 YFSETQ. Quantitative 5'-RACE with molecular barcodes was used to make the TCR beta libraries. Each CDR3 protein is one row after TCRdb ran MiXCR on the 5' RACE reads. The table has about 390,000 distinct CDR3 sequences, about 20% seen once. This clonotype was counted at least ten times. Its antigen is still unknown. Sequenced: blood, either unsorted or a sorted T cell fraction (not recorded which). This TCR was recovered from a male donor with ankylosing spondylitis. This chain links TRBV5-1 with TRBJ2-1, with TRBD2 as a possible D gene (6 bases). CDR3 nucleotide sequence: TGCGCCAGCAGCCCGGGGACTGAAGTGGGCAATGAGCAGTTCTTC. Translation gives CASSPGTEVGNEQFF. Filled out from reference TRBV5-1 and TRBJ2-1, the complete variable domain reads KAGVTQTPRYLIKTRGQQVTLSCSPISGHRSVSWYQQTPGQGLQFLFEYFSETQRNKGNFPGRFSGRQFSNSRSEMNVSTLELGDSALYLCASSPGTEVGNEQFFGPGTRLTVL.